Below, 6 T cell receptor beta chains from the same sample are listed, as sequenced in a study of vaccination and CD4 T cells after COVID-19. Treatment given: 10-day PBMC culture with coronavirus spike peptide pools or control peptides (ViraFEST assay). The Oncomine TCR Beta short-read assay generated sequence data from the DNA of cultured CD4+ T cells. TCRdb ran MiXCR on the PCR reads and lists one entry per CDR3 protein. This table holds more than 15,000 distinct CDR3 sequences, more than 45% found once. Antigens of these TCRs are unknown. Sequenced material: CD4+ T cells from blood, cultured in vitro, taken before SARS-CoV-2 vaccination. These receptors all come from a human donor who had recovered from COVID-19.

V usage is TRBV20-1 and J usage is TRBJ2-7; D unclear. The germline gives CDR1 DFQATT, CDR2 SNEGSKA (reference sequence). The V end was cut by 5 bases, the J end by 4 bases, with 15 bases between. CDR3 length: 13 amino acids. Here the CDR3 reads CSAYSLREYEQYF. The CDR3 region has the DNA TGCAGTGCTTATAGTTTACGCGAGTACGAGCAGTACTTC.

This clonotype turned up a few times. This chain links TRBV7-3 with TRBJ2-5, with D maybe TRBD2 (6 bases). Trimming stripped 5 bases from V and 4 bases from J, with 14 bases between. This CDR3 has 14 residues. CDR1 is SGHTA and CDR2 is FQGTGA in the germline V gene. CDR3 sequence reads: CASSLGSYPETQYF. CDR3 sequence (DNA): TGTGCCAGCAGCCTCGGGAGCTATCCAGAGACCCAGTACTTC.

The chain has TRBV20-1 and TRBJ1-4, with TRBD1 as a possible D gene (5 bases). The germline V gene encodes CDR1 DFQATT and CDR2 SNEGSKA (reference sequence). V lost 3 bases, J lost 8 bases, and 16 bases lay in between. CDR3 length: 14 amino acids. CDR3 protein: CSARGSPGPEKLFF. CDR3 DNA: TGCAGTGCTAGGGGTTCCCCGGGGCCCGAAAAACTGTTTTTT.

This clonotype was recorded a few times. CDR3 in amino acids: CATSSTGTGELFF. The CDR3 DNA reads TGTGCCACCAGCAGCACTGGGACAGGGGAGCTGTTTTTT. The V gene is TRBV15, the J gene TRBJ2-2; tentative D call: TRBD1 (6 bases). This CDR3 spans 13 amino acids. CDR1 and CDR2 (germline): LNHNV, YYDKDF (reference sequence). V lost 3 bases to trimming and J lost 8 bases, with 10 bases between them. The full variable domain, in which reference TRBV15 and TRBJ2-2 provide the parts outside the CDR3, is DAMVIQNPRYQVTQFGKPVTLSCSQTLNHNVMYWYQQKSSQAPKLLFHYYDKDFNNEADTPDNFQSRRPNTSFCFLDIRSPGLGDTAMYLCATSSTGTGELFFGEGSRLTVL.

V usage is TRBV19 and J usage is TRBJ1-1; 9 positions match TRBD1. This CDR3 region has 16 residues. Germline V gene sequence: CDR1 LNHDA, CDR2 SQIVND (reference sequence). V trimming: 4 bases; J trimming: 2 bases; junction bases outside the gene matches: 8. The CDR3 nucleotides read TGTGCCAGTAGTAAAACCACAGGGGGCGGCAACACTGAAGCTTTCTTT. This encodes CASSKTTGGGNTEAFF.

This clonotype appeared a few times. V and J are TRBV20-1 and TRBJ1-1; TRBD1 might be the D (5 bases). Trimming shortened V by 1 base and J by 5 bases, and 14 bases separated the two germline ends. Germline lookup yields CDR1 DFQATT and CDR2 SNEGSKA (reference sequence). This CDR3 contains 14 residues. The CDR3: CSARGGGVNTEAFF. The CDR3 DNA reads TGCAGTGCTAGAGGGGGGGGAGTAAATACTGAAGCTTTCTTT.